One T cell receptor (beta chain) is described in this entry. What it binds is unknown. In the PCR, 60 Vbeta and 13 Jbeta primers were used. Profiling relied on immunoSEQ multiplex PCR, and the TCRdb table lists in-frame clones only, not all of them. The sample consists of about 140,000 clones, around 73% of them appearing once. The germline gives CDR1 LNHDA, CDR2 SQIVND (reference sequence). The length of the CDR3 is 13 residues. The sample is drawn from a study of cytomegalovirus exposure and HLA in healthy donors. Study findings and constraints: Reports indicated that the classifier achieved high specificity and sensitivity in diagnosing cytomegalovirus status. Later on, a genetic analysis was performed. It linked a missense variant in DCLRE1C with V- and J-gene trimming of TCR beta.

The rearrangement links TRBV19 to TRBJ2-5, with TRBD2 as a possible D gene (6 bases). The DNA end favors TRBJ2-7, so the J call may be wrong. Sequencing was done on a sample of PBMCs. This sequence originates from a female donor in good health and CMV-seronegative. The CDR3 loop is CASNRGKGYEQYF. The CDR3 bases are TGTGCCAGTAATCGGGGGAAAGGCTACGAGCAGTACTTC.